This TCR beta chain was captured by sequencing in a study of cytomegalovirus exposure and HLA in healthy donors. Study-wide findings and caveats: Cytomegalovirus-associated status was assigned to fewer than 200 TCR beta chains.

Turning to this clone: The antigen remains undetermined.

The PCR made use of 60 Vbeta and 13 Jbeta primers. Measured with immunoSEQ multiplex PCR; TCRdb has only the in-frame clones, and not every one. The sample has around 190,000 clones; roughly 85% are singletons. V was trimmed by 5 bases and J by 2 bases, leaving 12 bases between them. Germline loops: CDR1 SGHNT, CDR2 YENEEA. CDR3 size: 14 residues. The chain joins TRBV11-3 to TRBJ1-2; D remains unclear. The sequencing input was PBMCs. The sequence came from a woman between 25 and 40 years old in good health and CMV-seropositive. The CDR3 spells CASSLGRSNYGYTF. The CDR3 nucleotides are TGTGCCAGCAGCCTAGGCCGGTCCAACTATGGCTACACCTTC.